These T cell receptor beta chains were read from a single sample in a study of regulatory T cells in long-lasting Graves disease. One entry per CDR3 protein results from TCRdb running MiXCR on the multiplex PCR reads. Among 300,000 to 500,000 distinct CDR3 sequences listed, more than 20% were seen once. This material consisted of peripheral blood mononuclear cells (PBMCs), taken when the disease was refractory, from a patient treated with antithyroid drugs. Receptor source: a female donor with Graves disease. Each CDR3 is given with its conserved first and last residue. D genes are given only for firm matches. For some rows the clone size is stated as once, few or many, or as a class when expanded; others skip it.

size: NA; V: TRBV20-1; J: TRBJ1-1; D: NA; DNA: TGCAGTGCAGGACAGCCGAACACTGAAGCTTTCTTT; CDR3: CSAGQPNTEAFF
size: NA; V: TRBV7-2; J: TRBJ1-2; D: NA; DNA: TGTGCCAGCAGCCCCCCGGGGTTTTTCTATGGCTACACCTTC; CDR3: CASSPPGFFYGYTF
size: few; V: TRBV28; J: TRBJ1-4; D: TRBD1; DNA: TGTGCCAGCAGTCCAGCTGGGACAGGGGGTTTTTGGAATGAAAAACTGTTTTTT; CDR3: CASSPAGTGGFWNEKLFF
size: NA; V: TRBV10-3; J: TRBJ2-7; D: NA; DNA: TGTGCCATCAGTGACAGGGCAGACGAGCAGTACTTC; CDR3: CAISDRADEQYF
size: NA; V: TRBV6-2/TRBV6-3; J: TRBJ2-1; D: TRBD1; DNA: TGTGCCAGCAGTATACAGGGGACGGGTGATGAGCAGTTCTTC; CDR3: CASSIQGTGDEQFF
size: few; V: TRBV20-1; J: TRBJ2-2; D: NA; DNA: TGCAGTGCTAGAGGGGATACCGGGGAGCTGTTTTTT; CDR3: CSARGDTGELFF
size: NA; V: TRBV3-2; J: TRBJ2-7; D: NA; DNA: TGTGCCAGGATGCATTCCTTTACTAGGTCTGTGGTCTACGAGCAGTACTTC; CDR3: CARMHSFTRSVVYEQYF
size: NA; V: TRBV19; J: TRBJ2-1; D: TRBD1; DNA: TGTGCCAGTAGTGGTTGGGACAGGGGGGAAGGGAACGAGCAGTTCTTC; CDR3: CASSGWDRGEGNEQFF
size: NA; V: TRBV12-5; J: TRBJ1-1; D: NA; DNA: TGTGCTAGTGGTTTGGATGGGGCTACCATCGGAGCTTTCTTT; CDR3: CASGLDGATIGAFF
size: many; V: TRBV30; J: TRBJ2-7; D: NA; DNA: TGTGCCTGGAGCGCACGCGGGGCCGGGCAATGGAGCTCCTACGAGCAGTACTTC; CDR3: CAWSARGAGQWSSYEQYF
size: few; V: TRBV29-1; J: TRBJ1-1; D: NA; DNA: TGCAGCGTTGATGAAGCTTTCTTT; CDR3: CSVDEAFF
size: NA; V: TRBV10-3; J: TRBJ1-3; D: TRBD1; DNA: TGTGCCACTCCGGGACAGGGAAACACCATATATTTT; CDR3: CATPGQGNTIYF
size: NA; V: TRBV7-6; J: TRBJ2-5; D: TRBD2; DNA: TGTGCCAGCAGCTTAGCAAGGGATAGCGGGCCGGAGACCCAGTACTTC; CDR3: CASSLARDSGPETQYF
size: NA; V: TRBV6-1; J: TRBJ2-7; D: NA; DNA: TGTGCCAGCAGCCAACAGGGCTTAGCTTACGAGCAGTACTTC; CDR3: CASSQQGLAYEQYF
size: few; V: TRBV18; J: TRBJ2-5; D: NA; DNA: TGTGCCAGCTCACCACTCGCCGGGTTTCGAGAGACCCAGTACTTC; CDR3: CASSPLAGFRETQYF
size: few; V: TRBV20-1; J: TRBJ1-5; D: NA; DNA: TGCAGTGCTAGAGATCGGGGGGAGTATCAGCCCCAGCATTTT; CDR3: CSARDRGEYQPQHF
size: few; V: TRBV20-1; J: TRBJ2-2; D: TRBD2; DNA: TGCAGTGCTAGCACGACTAGCGGGAGAGAGAACACCGGGGAGCTGTTTTTT; CDR3: CSASTTSGRENTGELFF
size: NA; V: TRBV15; J: TRBJ2-7; D: NA; DNA: TGTGCCACCAGCAGAGATCCCCGGGGGTACTCCTACGAGCAGTACTTC; CDR3: CATSRDPRGYSYEQYF
size: many; V: TRBV19; J: TRBJ1-5; D: NA; DNA: TGTGCCAGTAGTGTTGGGGGGGCCGATAATCAGCCCCAGCATTTT; CDR3: CASSVGGADNQPQHF
size: few; V: TRBV6-1; J: TRBJ1-2; D: TRBD1; DNA: TGTGCCAGCAGCCGGGACAGGGACTATGGCTACACCTTC; CDR3: CASSRDRDYGYTF
size: many; V: TRBV28; J: TRBJ2-2; D: TRBD2; DNA: TGTGCCAGCAGAGTAGCGGGAGTGGGCGGGGAGCTGTTTTTT; CDR3: CASRVAGVGGELFF
size: few; V: TRBV19; J: TRBJ1-1; D: TRBD1; DNA: TGTGCCAGTAGTATGACGGGACAGATCTCCTACACTGAAGCTTTCTTT; CDR3: CASSMTGQISYTEAFF
size: many; V: TRBV7-3; J: TRBJ2-7; D: TRBD2; DNA: TGTGCCAGCAGCTTCGGGACTAGCGTTATGGACGAGCAGTACTTC; CDR3: CASSFGTSVMDEQYF
size: many; V: TRBV7-2; J: TRBJ2-5; D: TRBD2; DNA: TGTGCCAGCAGCTTTCGGACTAGCGGTGAGACCCAGTACTTC; CDR3: CASSFRTSGETQYF
size: NA; V: TRBV30; J: TRBJ2-7; D: TRBD2; DNA: TGTGCCTGGAGAGGATCGGGACTAGACTACGAGCAGTACTTC; CDR3: CAWRGSGLDYEQYF
size: NA; V: TRBV7-9; J: TRBJ2-5; D: NA; DNA: TGTGCCAGCAGCTTAGACTCCCTCAGAGAGACCCAGTACTTC; CDR3: CASSLDSLRETQYF
size: many; V: TRBV29-1; J: TRBJ1-2; D: NA; DNA: TGCAGCGTTGATCCGTTAGACAGGCTCTATGGCTACACCTTC; CDR3: CSVDPLDRLYGYTF
size: few; V: TRBV19; J: TRBJ2-2; D: NA; DNA: TGTGCCAGTAGGGGCCCGGCCGTACTATACAGGGAGCTGTTTTTT; CDR3: CASRGPAVLYRELFF
size: NA; V: TRBV29-1; J: TRBJ1-1; D: NA; DNA: TGCAGCGTTGCGGCTGATCCTAACACTGAAGCTTTCTTT; CDR3: CSVAADPNTEAFF
size: many; V: TRBV12-3/TRBV12-4; J: TRBJ1-1; D: NA; DNA: TGTGCCAGCAGTTCCACAGGAACCACTGAAGCTTTCTTT; CDR3: CASSSTGTTEAFF
size: many; V: TRBV12-3/TRBV12-4; J: TRBJ1-2; D: NA; DNA: TGTGCCAGCAGCCCGAGTGGGAGCTATGGCTACACCTTC; CDR3: CASSPSGSYGYTF
size: NA; V: TRBV30; J: TRBJ2-7; D: NA; DNA: TGTGCCTGGAAAGACTCCTACGAGCAGTACTTC; CDR3: CAWKDSYEQYF
size: few; V: TRBV11-2; J: TRBJ1-1; D: NA; DNA: TGTGCCAGCAGCGTTCAAGTGAACACTGAAGCTTTCTTT; CDR3: CASSVQVNTEAFF